The T cell receptor beta chain described here comes from a study of CD8 T cells in Susac syndrome. The RNA input was about 0.5 to 1 ug, and it was reverse transcribed with random hexamers. The CDR3 of TCR beta was amplified by immunoSEQ multiplex PCR across 54 Vbeta and 13 Jbeta. Each CDR3 protein gets one entry after TCRdb re-called the immunoSEQ multiplex PCR reads with MiXCR. In the table there are roughly 150,000 distinct CDR3 sequences, about 94% of which are singletons. Healthy donors, matched for age and sex, constituted the control group. The CDR3 length is 16 residues. Germline CDR1 reads MRHNA; CDR2 reads SNTAGT. With V trimmed by 6 bases and J by 3 bases, 8 bases remained unmatched.

V is TRBV6-4 and J is TRBJ2-2; 9 nucleotides line up with TRBD1. Sequencing input: CD4+ T cells from PBMCs. This clonotype was obtained from a human donor in good health. This CDR3 is CASSVGTGRHTGELFF. The CDR3 DNA is TGTGCCAGCAGCGTCGGGACAGGGAGGCACACCGGGGAGCTGTTTTTT.